This TCR beta chain was documented in a study of vaccination and CD4 T cells after COVID-19. Whole-study context: Post-vaccine sampling followed dose two by a median about 70 days (range 14 to 241).

Sequencing of cultured CD4+ T cell DNA used the Oncomine TCR Beta short-read assay. TCRdb independently ran MiXCR on the PCR reads; one entry per CDR3 protein. Counted here are roughly 19,000 distinct CDR3 sequences, about 61% occurring once; the ten biggest clones make up 10%. Germline V gene data show CDR1 as DFQATT and CDR2 as SNEGSKA (reference sequence). The CDR3 has 15 residues. J gave up 6 bases and V 5 bases, and 12 bases lay outside the gene matches. This clonotype showed up just a few times. Its target is unknown. Treatment here: roughly 11-day PBMC culture with coronavirus spike peptide pools or control peptides (ViraFEST assay).

This sequence was found in a human donor who had recovered from COVID-19. The sample taken for sequencing was CD4+ T cells from blood, cultured in vitro. V and J are TRBV20-1 and TRBJ1-2, with 10 bases aligning to TRBD1. The CDR3 reads CSARRPGQGRNGYTF. The CDR3 DNA reads as TGCAGTGCTCGTAGGCCGGGACAGGGGCGGAATGGCTACACCTTC.